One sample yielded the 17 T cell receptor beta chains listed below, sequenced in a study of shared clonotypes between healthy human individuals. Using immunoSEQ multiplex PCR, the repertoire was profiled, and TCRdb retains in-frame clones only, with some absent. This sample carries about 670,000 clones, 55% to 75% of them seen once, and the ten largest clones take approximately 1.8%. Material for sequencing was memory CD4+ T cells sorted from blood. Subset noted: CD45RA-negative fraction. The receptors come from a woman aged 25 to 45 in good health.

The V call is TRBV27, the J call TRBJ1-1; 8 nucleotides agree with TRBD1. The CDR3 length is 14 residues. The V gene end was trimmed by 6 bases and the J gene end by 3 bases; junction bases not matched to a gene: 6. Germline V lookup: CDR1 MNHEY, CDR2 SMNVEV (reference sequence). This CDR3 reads CASSLQGGYTEAFF. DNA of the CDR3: TGTGCCAGCAGCTTACAGGGGGGATACACTGAAGCTTTCTTT.

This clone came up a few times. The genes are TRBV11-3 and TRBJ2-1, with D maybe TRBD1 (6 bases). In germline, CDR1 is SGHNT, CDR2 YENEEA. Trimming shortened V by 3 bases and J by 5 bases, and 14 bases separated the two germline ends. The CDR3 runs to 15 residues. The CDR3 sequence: CASSFGTFGDNEQFF. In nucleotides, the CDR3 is TGTGCCAGCAGCTTCGGGACATTTGGGGACAATGAGCAGTTCTTC.

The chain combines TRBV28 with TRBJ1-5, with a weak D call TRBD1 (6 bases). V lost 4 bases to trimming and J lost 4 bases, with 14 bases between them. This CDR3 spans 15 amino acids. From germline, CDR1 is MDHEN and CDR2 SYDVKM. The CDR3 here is CASSYLTGKNQPQHF. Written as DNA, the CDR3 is TGTGCCAGCAGTTATCTTACAGGGAAAAATCAGCCCCAGCATTTT.

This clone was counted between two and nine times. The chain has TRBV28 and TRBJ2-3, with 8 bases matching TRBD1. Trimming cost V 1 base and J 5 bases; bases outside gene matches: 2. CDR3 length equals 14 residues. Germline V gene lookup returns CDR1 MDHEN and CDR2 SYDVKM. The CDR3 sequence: CASSLYRGVDTQYF. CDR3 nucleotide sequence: TGTGCCAGCAGTTTATACAGGGGGGTAGATACGCAGTATTTT. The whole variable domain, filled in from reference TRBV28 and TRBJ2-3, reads DVKVTQSSRYLVKRTGEKVFLECVQDMDHENMFWYRQDPGLGLRLIYFSYDVKMKEKGDIPEGYSVSREKKERFSLILESASTNQTSMYLCASSLYRGVDTQYFGPGTRLTVL.

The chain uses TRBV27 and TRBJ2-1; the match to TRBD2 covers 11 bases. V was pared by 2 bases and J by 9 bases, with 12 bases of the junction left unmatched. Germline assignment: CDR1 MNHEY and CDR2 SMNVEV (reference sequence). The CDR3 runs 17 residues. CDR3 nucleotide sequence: TGTGCCAGCAGTTTAGGGCGTGGGCTAGCGGGAGGCGGTGAGCAGTTCTTC. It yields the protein CASSLGRGLAGGGEQFF.

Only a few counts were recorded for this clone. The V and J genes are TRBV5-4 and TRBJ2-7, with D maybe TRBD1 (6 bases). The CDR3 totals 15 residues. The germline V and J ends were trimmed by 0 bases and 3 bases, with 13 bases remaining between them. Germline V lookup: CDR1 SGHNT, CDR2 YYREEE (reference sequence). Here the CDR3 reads CASSLGGNRVYEQYF. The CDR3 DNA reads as TGTGCCAGCAGCTTGGGGGGAAACAGGGTCTACGAGCAGTACTTC.

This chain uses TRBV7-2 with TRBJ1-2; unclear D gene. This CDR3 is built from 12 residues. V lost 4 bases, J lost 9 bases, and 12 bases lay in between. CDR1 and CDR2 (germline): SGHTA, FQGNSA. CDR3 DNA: TGTGCCAGCAGCTCGTCCGGACTTAGCTACACCTTC. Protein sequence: CASSSSGLSYTF.

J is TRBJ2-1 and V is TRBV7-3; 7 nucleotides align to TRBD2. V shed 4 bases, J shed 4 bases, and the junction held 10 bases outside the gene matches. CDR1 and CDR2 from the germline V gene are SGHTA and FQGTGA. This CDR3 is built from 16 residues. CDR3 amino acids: CASSSSGTTIYNEQFF. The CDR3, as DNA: TGTGCCAGCAGCTCGTCCGGGACTACAATATACAATGAGCAGTTCTTC.

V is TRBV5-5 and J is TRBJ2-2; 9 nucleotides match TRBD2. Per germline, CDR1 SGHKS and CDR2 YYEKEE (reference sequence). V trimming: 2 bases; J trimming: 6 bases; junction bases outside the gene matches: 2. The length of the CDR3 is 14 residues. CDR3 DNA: TGTGCCAGCAGCTTAGGACTAGCGCCCGGGGAGCTGTTTTTT. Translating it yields CASSLGLAPGELFF.

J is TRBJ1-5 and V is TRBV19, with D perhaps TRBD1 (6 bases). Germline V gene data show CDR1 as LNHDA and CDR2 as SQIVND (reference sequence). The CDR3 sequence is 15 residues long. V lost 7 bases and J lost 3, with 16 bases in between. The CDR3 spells CASTMGRGYNQPQHF. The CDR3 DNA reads TGTGCCAGTACCATGGGCAGGGGTTACAATCAGCCCCAGCATTTT.

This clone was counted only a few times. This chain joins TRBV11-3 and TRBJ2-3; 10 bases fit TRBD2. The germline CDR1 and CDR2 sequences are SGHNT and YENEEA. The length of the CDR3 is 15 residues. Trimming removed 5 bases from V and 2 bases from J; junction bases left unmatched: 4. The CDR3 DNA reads TGTGCCAGCAGCCCGGGGACTAGCGTCACAGATACGCAGTATTTT. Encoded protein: CASSPGTSVTDTQYF.

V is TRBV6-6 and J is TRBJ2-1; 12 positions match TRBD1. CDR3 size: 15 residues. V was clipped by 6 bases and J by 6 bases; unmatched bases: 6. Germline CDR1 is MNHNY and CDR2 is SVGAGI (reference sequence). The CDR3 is CASSFPGQGANEQFF. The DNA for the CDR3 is TGTGCCAGCAGCTTTCCGGGACAGGGGGCCAATGAGCAGTTCTTC.

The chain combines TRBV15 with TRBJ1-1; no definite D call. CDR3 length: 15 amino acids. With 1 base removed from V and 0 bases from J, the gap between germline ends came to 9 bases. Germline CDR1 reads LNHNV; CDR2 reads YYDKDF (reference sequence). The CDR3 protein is CATSRGGSMNTEAFF. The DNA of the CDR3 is TGTGCCACCAGCAGAGGAGGTAGTATGAACACTGAAGCTTTCTTT.

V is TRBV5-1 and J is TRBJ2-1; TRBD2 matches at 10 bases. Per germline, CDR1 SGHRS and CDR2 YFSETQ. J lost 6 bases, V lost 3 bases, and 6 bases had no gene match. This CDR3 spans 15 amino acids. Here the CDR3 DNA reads TGCGCCAGCAGCTCTCAGCGGGAGGGCCTCAATGAGCAGTTCTTC. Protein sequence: CASSSQREGLNEQFF.

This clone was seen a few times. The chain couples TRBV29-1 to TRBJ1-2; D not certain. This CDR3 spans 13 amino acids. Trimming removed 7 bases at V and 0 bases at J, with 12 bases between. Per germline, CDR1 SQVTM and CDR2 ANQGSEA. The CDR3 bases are TGCAGCGCCTTGTACCCAGCTAACTATGGCTACACCTTC. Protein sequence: CSALYPANYGYTF.

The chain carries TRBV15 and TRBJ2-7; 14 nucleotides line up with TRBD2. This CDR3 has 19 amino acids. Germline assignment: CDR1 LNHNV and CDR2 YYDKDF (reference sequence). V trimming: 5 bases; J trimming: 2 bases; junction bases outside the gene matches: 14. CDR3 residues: CATSQGIGTSGRTPYEQYF. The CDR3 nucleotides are TGTGCCACCAGCCAAGGAATAGGGACTAGCGGGAGAACCCCCTACGAGCAGTACTTC. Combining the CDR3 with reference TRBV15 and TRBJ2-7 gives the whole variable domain DAMVIQNPRYQVTQFGKPVTLSCSQTLNHNVMYWYQQKSSQAPKLLFHYYDKDFNNEADTPDNFQSRRPNTSFCFLDIRSPGLGDTAMYLCATSQGIGTSGRTPYEQYFGPGTRLTVT.

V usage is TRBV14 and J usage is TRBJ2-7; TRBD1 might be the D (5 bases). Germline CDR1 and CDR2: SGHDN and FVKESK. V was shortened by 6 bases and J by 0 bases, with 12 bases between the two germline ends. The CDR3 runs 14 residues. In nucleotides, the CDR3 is TGTGCCAGCAGGGCCAGGGAAGACTCCTACGAGCAGTACTTC. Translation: CASRAREDSYEQYF. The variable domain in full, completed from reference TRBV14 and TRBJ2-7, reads EAGVTQFPSHSVIEKGQTVTLRCDPISGHDNLYWYRRVMGKEIKFLLHFVKESKQDESGMPNNRFLAERTGGTYSTLKVQPAELEDSGVYFCASRAREDSYEQYFGPGTRLTVT.